This T cell receptor (beta chain) was sequenced in a study of cytomegalovirus exposure and HLA in healthy donors. Whole-study findings and limits: A previous analysis found most TCR beta V segments productive roughly 87% or roughly 30% of the time. The study put some 160 TCR beta chains on its list as cytomegalovirus-associated.

The length of the CDR3 is 17 residues. Trimming removed 1 base at V and 1 base at J, with 13 bases between. Germline V gene lookup returns CDR1 MGHRA and CDR2 YSYEKL. PCR involved 60 Vbeta and 13 Jbeta primers. Here immunoSEQ multiplex PCR was the method, and the copy in TCRdb shows in-frame clones only, minus some. Here the sample spans 150,000 or so clones, roughly 79% being singletons. This clone was counted a few times. Its antigen is as yet unknown. Material: PBMCs. V usage is TRBV4-1 and J usage is TRBJ2-2; no firm D call. This clonotype was obtained from a woman aged 18-29 years in good health and CMV-seropositive. The CDR3 coding sequence is TGCGCCAGCAGCCAAGTTATGGGCAGACGGAACACCGGGGAGCTGTTTTTT. Its protein is CASSQVMGRRNTGELFF.